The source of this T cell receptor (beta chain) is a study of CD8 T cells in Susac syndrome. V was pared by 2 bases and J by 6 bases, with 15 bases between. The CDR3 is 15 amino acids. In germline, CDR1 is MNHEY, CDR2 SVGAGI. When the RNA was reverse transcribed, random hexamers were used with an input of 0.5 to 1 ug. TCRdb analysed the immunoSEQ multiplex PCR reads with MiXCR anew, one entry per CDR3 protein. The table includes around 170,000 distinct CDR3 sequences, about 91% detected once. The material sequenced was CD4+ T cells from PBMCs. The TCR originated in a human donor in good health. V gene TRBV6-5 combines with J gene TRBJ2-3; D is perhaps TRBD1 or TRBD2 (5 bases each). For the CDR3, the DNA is TGTGCCAGCAGTTACGGGGACCAAAAAGGGGATACGCAGTATTTT. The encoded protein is CASSYGDQKGDTQYF.